The present entry profiles one TCR beta chain with its context. Its antigen is unidentified. The data were obtained in a study of T cells in Graves' hyperthyroidism and ophthalmopathy. V lost 5 bases, J lost 2 bases, and 7 bases stayed unmatched. There are 15 residues in the CDR3. The germline gives CDR1 MGHDK, CDR2 SYGVNS. From RNA transcripts, TCR beta CDR3 regions were amplified. During a first-round RT-PCR of the TCR CDR3, the HTBI primer set was used. Via MiXCR, TCRdb re-called the multiplex PCR reads, giving one row per CDR3 protein. The profile shows 500,000 to 650,000 distinct CDR3 sequences, 14% of them singletons. Overall study results and limits: Ophthalmopathy was distinguished from stable hyperthyroidism by 13 V-J signatures. The model anticipated ophthalmopathy a median about six months pre-onset. Blood also showed most of the thyroid clonotypes that were expanded above 0.001.

Exclusion followed for patients with uncontrolled infection, other autoimmune disease, pregnancy or lactation. The receptor comes from a woman in her fifties or sixties with Graves' ophthalmopathy. Specimen: blood. The genes are TRBV25-1 and TRBJ2-7, with TRBD1 identical over 9 bases. The CDR3 DNA reads as TGTGCCAGCAGTACCTATCGGGACAGGGCCTACGAGCAGTACTTC. Its translation is CASSTYRDRAYEQYF.